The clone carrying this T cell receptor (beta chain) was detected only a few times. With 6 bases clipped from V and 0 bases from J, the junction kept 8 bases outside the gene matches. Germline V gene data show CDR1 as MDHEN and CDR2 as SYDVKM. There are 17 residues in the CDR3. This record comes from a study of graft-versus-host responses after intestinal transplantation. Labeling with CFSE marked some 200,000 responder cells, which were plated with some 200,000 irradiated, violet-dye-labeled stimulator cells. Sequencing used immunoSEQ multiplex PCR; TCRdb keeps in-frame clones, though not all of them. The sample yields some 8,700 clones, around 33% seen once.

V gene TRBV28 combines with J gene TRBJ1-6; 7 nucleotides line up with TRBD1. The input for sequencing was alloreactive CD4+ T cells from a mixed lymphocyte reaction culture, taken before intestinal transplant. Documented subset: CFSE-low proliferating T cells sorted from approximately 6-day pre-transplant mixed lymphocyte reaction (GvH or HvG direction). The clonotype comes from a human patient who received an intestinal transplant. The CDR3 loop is CASSRKGASSYNSPLHF. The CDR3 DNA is TGTGCCAGCAGCCGGAAGGGGGCGAGCTCCTATAATTCACCCCTCCACTTT.